A single T cell receptor beta chain is shown here with its context. The target antigen is unknown. 13 Jbeta primers and 60 Vbeta primers were used for the PCR. Profiling relied on immunoSEQ multiplex PCR, and the TCRdb table lists in-frame clones only, not all of them. The sample shows about 140,000 clones, approximately 72% of them seen only once. The data are from a study of cytomegalovirus exposure and HLA in healthy donors. Findings and limits, study-wide: Fewer N-insertions (relative to the roughly 720-donor mean) were reportedly seen in an Asian-associated ancestry cluster in a later analysis. Later on, an analysis found that several of the most significant clusters appeared to be linked to common viral pathogens, which included parvovirus B19. Segments of the TCR beta V type were, in most cases, productive about 87% or about 30% of the time in an earlier analysis. Association of a missense DCLRE1C variant with TCR beta V- and J-gene trimming was reported in a later analysis.

V lost 0 bases to trimming and J lost 4 bases, with 16 bases between them. This CDR3 has 16 residues. Germline V gene data show CDR1 as SGDLS and CDR2 as YYNGEE. This sequence was found in a woman between 55 and 75 years old in good health and CMV-seronegative. This chain uses TRBV9 with TRBJ1-2; TRBD1 is a possible D gene (5 bases). Material for sequencing was PBMCs. CDR3 residues: CASSVGHSGASYGYTF. Here the CDR3 DNA reads TGTGCCAGCAGCGTAGGGCACAGCGGGGCGAGCTATGGCTACACCTTC.